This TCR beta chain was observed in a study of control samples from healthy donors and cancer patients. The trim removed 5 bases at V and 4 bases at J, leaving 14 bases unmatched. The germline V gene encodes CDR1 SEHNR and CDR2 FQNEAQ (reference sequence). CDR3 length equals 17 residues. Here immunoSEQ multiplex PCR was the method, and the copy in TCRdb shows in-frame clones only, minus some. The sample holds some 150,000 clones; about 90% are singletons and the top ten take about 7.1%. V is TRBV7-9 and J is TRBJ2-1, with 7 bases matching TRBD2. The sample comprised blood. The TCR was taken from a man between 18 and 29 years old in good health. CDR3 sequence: CASSPRLERGLYNEQFF. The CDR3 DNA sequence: TGTGCCAGCAGCCCCCGACTCGAGCGGGGTCTGTACAATGAGCAGTTCTTC.